This T cell receptor beta chain was recorded in a study of blood T cell repertoires in COVID-19 (dated by TCRdb to the early 2020s). Turning to the overall study: The collaborator samples originated in the United States, Italy and Spain and spanned the acute and convalescent phases of COVID-19. The dataset comprised deeply sampled blood TCRbeta repertoires from subjects exposed to, actively infected with, or recovered from COVID-19. Nearly every sample came with metadata listing a de-identified subject ID, COVID-19 status, age in years and sex. The samples were drawn from two sources: the first 160 participants of the ongoing ImmuneRACE study, and fewer than 1,500 subjects contributed by 6 global collaborators. Where HLA class I and class II types were available, the types were taken from metadata supplied by the sample provider, not from assay-based typing. A freely available public database, intended as a resource for researchers studying the immune response to SARS-CoV-2, is where the repertoires were released. The material from the prospective study consisted of cDNA or gDNA derived from T cells, B-cell-depleted T cells, or PBMCs. The paper's findings and limits, for the study overall: The quantity of clinical and demographic metadata differed by source and by participant and was supplied without curation.

The collaborating institutions used their own protocols to collect whole blood in K2EDTA tubes. Collaborator samples were shipped for TCRbeta analysis as frozen whole blood, isolated PBMCs, or DNA extracted from either sample type. Points on this clone: It lacks a known antigen. Base qualities are not recorded, but no much larger clone differs from it by a single base.

CDR1 and CDR2 are drawn from the germline V gene: MDHEN, SYDVKM. V lost 3 bases and J lost 8 bases, and the count of bases not matched to a germline gene is 7. The CDR3, from cysteine to phenylalanine, totals 15 residues. Only the CDR3 portion is preserved as DNA: 45 bases, with reading frame beginning at the first base. TCRbeta CDR3 regions were amplified from genomic DNA by means of the immunoSEQ Assay, a bias-controlled multiplex PCR. In the paper's pipeline: Within the assay, amplification of reference gene primers was used to estimate how many nucleated cells each sample contained. Sequence reads were collapsed and filtered to measure the absolute abundance of every unique TCRbeta CDR3 rearrangement. Productive Simpson clonality was computed per sample as the square root of Simpson's diversity index over productive rearrangements. Here the immuneACCESS table is served through TCRdb, limited to in-frame sequences with V and J called. Missing clones are a known gap in these copies; in checked studies unresolved V genes cover under half, and the rest lacks a known reason. That table gives V, J and clone size, and the DNA gave D and trimming. The sample table shows tens of thousands of clones, and around 84% are seen once. The top ten hold 10% to 15% of the sample.

Source material: peripheral blood. The TCR comes from a human donor in a cohort sampled during active COVID-19. Recombination connected TRBV28 to TRBJ1-6; 7 of the junction bases match TRBD1. In nucleotide form, the sequence is TGTGCCAGCAGTTTTTCCGACAGGGCTTATTCACCCCTCCACTTT. Translated, it gives CASSFSDRAYSPLHF.